This TCR beta chain was retrieved from a study of shared clonotypes between healthy human individuals (TCRdb year 2020). For the study in its entirety: The cohort comprised a couple of women and a few men aged 18 to 49 years. For each donor, three plates each were used for CD4 naive and CD4 memory, two plates were used for CD8 naive, and one plate was used for CD8 memory. To estimate repertoire size and how much clonotype sharing occurs between individuals, the study deeply sequenced the blood TCR repertoires of about five healthy adults. To increase sequencing depth and limit assay-specific biases, TCR repertoire library preparation and sequencing were carried out by different laboratories using diverse techniques. Leukapheresis yielded between about 0.85 and 10 billion PBMCs per donor. Here is what the overall study found, with its caveats: Only blood was sampled, and tissue TCR repertoires likely differ from those in blood. Compared with non-shared clonotypes, clonotypes shared by all four sorted-subset donors had higher generation probabilities. Even with the large sequencing depth, rarefaction of the sorted-subset datasets indicated that sequencing was incomplete. Larger estimated clonotype richness was generally found for naive subsets than for memory subsets. Sharing across several donors was observed for around 4.8% of naive CD4, 3% to 3.5% of naive CD8, 2.3% of memory CD4, and about 0.4% of memory CD8 clonotypes. Based on pairwise subsampling, the degree of clonotype sharing among donors was expected to be affected by sequencing depth. Because the study included only a small number of donors, the genetic and exposure-history diversity represented was limited.

CDR1 and CDR2 (SGDLS, YYNGEE) derive from the germline V gene. Including cysteine and phenylalanine, the CDR3 has 14 amino acids. Only the CDR3 portion is preserved as DNA: 42 bases, with reading frame beginning at the first base. Deletion took 0 bases off V and 2 bases off J, with a span of 9 bases between the germline ends. TCR CDR3 regions were amplified from genomic DNA by multiplex PCR using the deep immunoSEQ assay. Extracted genomic DNA from each cell subset was distributed evenly across all wells of several immunoSEQ 96-well plates, and each plate was treated as a replicate. For sorted subsets, 150 to 250 ng genomic DNA, equal to 25,000 to 35,000 T cell genomes, was loaded into each replicate PCR. Purified libraries were measured with a Qubit 3.0 fluorometer, size-checked on a Bioanalyzer 2100, and measured again with the KAPA Library Quantification kit. Every immunoSEQ 96-well plate was sequenced on a separate single-read 150-cycle Illumina NextSeq 550 flow cell. The study's processing was this. Because only junctional sequences without quality scores were contained in the immunoSEQ output, filtering matching that applied to full-length reads could not be performed. Sequences were annotated with PyIR, a Python wrapper for IgBLAST v1.9, using IMGT germline references to assign V/J genes and CDR3. Reads with weak V/J assignments (E-value above 1e-6), missing CDR3, stop codons, out-of-frame junctions, or ambiguous translated residues were removed. V3J clonotypes were defined by identical inferred V gene, J gene, and CDR3 amino acid sequence. The percentage overlap between two repertoires was calculated by dividing the number of shared unique clonotypes by the size of the smaller repertoire. RTK rarefaction, the Chao1 estimator, and Recon v2.1 estimates of unobserved clonotypes were used to assess repertoire richness. Generation probabilities for all TCRbeta clonotypes obtained by the gDNA method from a handful of donors were computed using OLGA. Entries here come from immuneACCESS through TCRdb and include only in-frame sequences with V and J called. Some clones fail to appear in such tables; in the studies checked, an unresolved V gene covers under half of the shortfall, and the cause of the remainder is unknown. V and J calls and clone size are given by that table; D and trimming were obtained from the DNA. This sample lists about 580,000 clones; nearly 98% were detected once. Clones ranked in the top ten supply 0.3% of the sample.

Details on this clone: What this receptor recognizes is not known. There are no base qualities to consult, and no much larger clone falls within one base.

CD8 naive samples consisted of CD45RO-negative cells that were positively selected for CCR7, yielding a CD45RA+CCR7+ population without TemRA cells. The donors were healthy, HIV-negative adults who had no recently reported acute infections or vaccinations. All donors were Caucasian adults living in Nashville, Tennessee, USA. Blood was obtained by leukapheresis, after which PBMCs were separated by Ficoll-Histopaque density gradient centrifugation and cryopreserved in liquid nitrogen vapor phase. Purity and quantity of every magnetically sorted T cell population were checked by analytical flow cytometry. Each sorted fraction had its genomic DNA isolated and then quantified by UV absorbance on a Nanodrop 2000c.

This TCR was recovered from a man aged 30 to 45 in good health. The sample consisted of naive CD8+ T cells sorted from blood. What the cell subset or site label conveys for this sample: CD45RA+CCR7+. Recombination joined TRBV9 with TRBJ2-7; the D gene is unclear. The CDR3 protein sequence reads: CASSVDPSPYEQYF. DNA sequence: TGTGCCAGCAGCGTAGACCCCTCGCCCTACGAGCAGTACTTC.